This T cell receptor beta chain was retrieved from a study of identical twins. General study results and limits: Zero-insertion findings could be partly confounded by invariant cells (MAIT and iNKT cells).

TCRdb independently ran MiXCR on the 5' RACE reads; one entry per CDR3 protein. The data hold some 1,700,000 distinct CDR3 sequences, with around 33% observed a single time. V lost 2 bases, J lost 4 bases, and 9 bases stayed unmatched. The CDR3 runs to 18 residues. The germline CDR1 and CDR2 sequences are MGHRA and YSYEKL. Concerning this clonotype itself: Its antigen is unknown.

The gene calls are TRBV4-1 and TRBJ2-1; TRBD2 matches at 12 bases. What was sequenced was cord blood. This TCR derives from a newborn girl in good health. CDR3 loop: CASSQTKLAGGHYNEQFF. CDR3 coding DNA: TGCGCCAGCAGCCAAACCAAACTAGCGGGGGGCCATTACAATGAGCAGTTCTTC.